The following is a T cell receptor (beta chain) sequence with its context. This entry belongs to a study of blood T cell repertoires in COVID-19. In the original analysis: Nucleated cell counts were estimated from reference gene primer amplification. The data were produced by immunoSEQ multiplex PCR, yet TCRdb's version contains in-frame clones alone and is incomplete. Clone size and V and J calls were adopted from that table, with D and trimming inferred from the DNA. The repertoire holds roughly 140,000 clones, with around 85% as singletons. The germline V and J ends were trimmed by 4 bases and 1 base, with 13 bases remaining between them. The CDR3 covers 16 residues. Germline V gene data show CDR1 as LGHDT and CDR2 as YNNKEL (reference sequence).

Source material: peripheral blood. The chain links TRBV3-1 (or the pseudogene TRBV3-2) to TRBJ2-2; D possibly corresponds to TRBD1 (6 bases). This TCR was recovered from a woman aged 70 to 79 with acute or convalescent COVID-19. As DNA, the CDR3 is TGTGCCAGCAGCCCGGACAGAATGTGGAACACCGGGGAGCTGTTTTTT. Amino acids: CASSPDRMWNTGELFF.